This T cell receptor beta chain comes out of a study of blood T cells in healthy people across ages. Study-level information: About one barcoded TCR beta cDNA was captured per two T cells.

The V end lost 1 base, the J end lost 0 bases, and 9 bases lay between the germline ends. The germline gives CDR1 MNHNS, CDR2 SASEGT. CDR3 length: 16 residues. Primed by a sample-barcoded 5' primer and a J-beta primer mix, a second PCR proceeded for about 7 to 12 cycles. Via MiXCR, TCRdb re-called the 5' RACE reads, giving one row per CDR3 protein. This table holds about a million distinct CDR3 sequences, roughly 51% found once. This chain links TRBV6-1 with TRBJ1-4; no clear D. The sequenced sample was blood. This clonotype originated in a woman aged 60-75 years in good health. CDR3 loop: CASSEVFGPTNEKLFF. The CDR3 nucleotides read TGTGCCAGCAGTGAAGTTTTCGGCCCAACTAATGAAAAACTGTTTTTT.